This entry features one T cell receptor beta chain sequence. Its cognate antigen has yet to be identified. One base away there is no much larger clone; base qualities are not given. TCRbeta CDR3 regions were amplified from genomic DNA using the immunoSEQ Assay, a bias-controlled multiplex PCR. The original methods were these. The number of nucleated cells in each sample was estimated by amplification of reference gene primers within the assay. To quantify the absolute abundance of each unique TCRbeta CDR3 rearrangement, sequence reads were collapsed and filtered. For each sample, productive Simpson clonality was calculated as the square root of Simpson's diversity index over productive rearrangements. TCRdb re-hosts the immuneACCESS table, in-frame sequences only. Its copies lack some clones; in the studies checked, an unresolved V gene accounts for under half of them, and the cause for the rest is not known. V and J calls and clone size follow that table, whereas D and trimming were derived from the DNA. The table for this sample lists 310,000 or so clones; around 86% of them were counted only once. The top ten hold 2.1% of the sample.

The CDR3 numbers 14 residues from cysteine through phenylalanine. Only CDR3 DNA is held: 42 bases, read in frame from base 1. The germline V gene supplies CDR1 MNHEY and CDR2 SVGAGI. The junction carries 11 bases between V and J, which are trimmed by 8 bases and 0 bases respectively. This sample is drawn from a study of blood T cell repertoires in COVID-19 (dated by TCRdb to 2018 to 2020). As for the study more broadly: Samples covering the acute and convalescent phases of COVID-19 were provided by collaborators in the United States, Italy and Spain. The material from the prospective study consisted of cDNA or gDNA derived from T cells, B-cell-depleted T cells, or PBMCs. Deeply sampled blood TCRbeta repertoires from subjects exposed to, actively infected with, or recovered from COVID-19 were included in the dataset. The repertoires were released in a freely available public database intended as a resource for research on the immune response to SARS-CoV-2. Samples came from the ongoing ImmuneRACE study (first 160 participants) plus 1,254 subjects from 6 global collaborators. A de-identified subject ID, COVID-19 status, age in years and sex were almost always included in the sample metadata. Where HLA class I and class II types were available, the types were taken from metadata supplied by the sample provider, not from assay-based typing. The investigation overall reported the following: How much clinical and demographic metadata was included differed by source and by participant, and the metadata was provided uncurated.

Samples from volunteer blood donors who had recovered from COVID-19 were contributed by a second Seattle source. The collaborating institutions used their own protocols to collect whole blood in K2EDTA tubes. For TCRbeta analysis, collaborator samples were shipped as frozen whole blood, as isolated PBMCs, or as DNA extracted from either sample type. This chain joins TRBV6-5 to TRBJ1-3; there is no confident call for the D gene. The sequencing input was peripheral blood. The clonotype originates from a woman aged 25 to 45 who had recovered from COVID-19. At the DNA level, the sequence is TGTGCCAGCGGCAGGATCTTCTCTGGAAACACCATATATTTT. This encodes CASGRIFSGNTIYF.